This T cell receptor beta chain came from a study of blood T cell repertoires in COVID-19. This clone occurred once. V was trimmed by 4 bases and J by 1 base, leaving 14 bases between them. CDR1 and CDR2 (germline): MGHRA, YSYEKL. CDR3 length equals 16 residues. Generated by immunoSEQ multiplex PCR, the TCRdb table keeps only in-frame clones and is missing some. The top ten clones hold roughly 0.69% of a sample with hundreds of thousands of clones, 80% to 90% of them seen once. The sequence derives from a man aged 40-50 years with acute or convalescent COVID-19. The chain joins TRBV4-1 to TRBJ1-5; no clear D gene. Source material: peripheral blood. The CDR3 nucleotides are TGCGCCAGCAGCCCCTCCTACCGCCGGAGCAATCAGCCCCAGCATTTT. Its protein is CASSPSYRRSNQPQHF.